The clone carrying this T cell receptor (beta chain) appeared many times. Its antigen remains unidentified. This sample is drawn from a study of neurological immune-mediated disorders. Trimming took off 0 bases at V and 0 bases at J, with 12 bases between the two ends. This CDR3 has 17 amino acids. Per germline, CDR1 MNHEY and CDR2 SVGAGI. By 5'RACE with 10-nucleotide random UMIs, the cDNA was made. One entry per CDR3 protein results from TCRdb running MiXCR on the 5' RACE reads. The table lists 65,000 to 75,000 distinct CDR3 sequences, roughly 4.4% of them singletons. From 2 million PBMCs stored at -80 C, the unsorted libraries were generated. Study findings and constraints: The multiple sclerosis repertoire cluster had no clinical or MRI feature associated with it.

The sequenced sample was PBMCs. This sequence originates from a woman in her sixties or seventies with multiple sclerosis. The chain couples TRBV6-5 to TRBJ1-3, with TRBD1 as a possible D gene (5 bases). The CDR3 DNA reads TGTGCCAGCAGTTACTCGGGTTCGAGGGGCTCTGGAAACACCATATATTTT. It codes for CASSYSGSRGSGNTIYF.